These 3 T cell receptor beta chains came from one sample sequenced in a study of ipilimumab plus nivolumab after autologous stem cell transplantation. The method was immunoSEQ multiplex PCR; TCRdb's version includes in-frame clones alone and lacks a portion of them. Among about 15,000 clones listed, 65% to 85% were seen once. The specimen was PBMCs, collected in a trial of ipilimumab plus nivolumab as post-transplant consolidation. The receptor set was obtained from a male donor with diffuse large B-cell lymphoma.

This clone was seen only a few times. The chain joins TRBV4-1 to TRBJ2-2; no clear D. CDR1 is MGHRA and CDR2 is YSYEKL in the germline V gene. This CDR3 comprises 12 residues. Trimming pared 3 bases from V and 6 bases from J, leaving 5 bases between. In DNA, the CDR3 is TGCGCCAGCAGCCACATCTCCGGGGAGCTGTTTTTT. Translation: CASSHISGELFF.

V is TRBV5-1 and J is TRBJ2-2, with D unclear. Germline CDR1 reads SGHRS; CDR2 reads YFSETQ. The V and J ends lost 4 bases and 3 bases respectively, with 16 bases between them. CDR3 length: 16 amino acids. CDR3 loop: CASSLSLGSDTGELFF. In nucleotides, the CDR3 is TGCGCCAGCAGCCTAAGTCTTGGTTCCGACACCGGGGAGCTGTTTTTT.

The CDR3 spells CASRKQELSYNEQFF. The CDR3 region has the DNA TGTGCCAGTAGGAAACAGGAGCTCTCCTACAATGAGCAGTTCTTC. The chain has TRBV19 and TRBJ2-1; D is perhaps TRBD1 (5 bases). This CDR3 is 15 amino acids long. The germline V gene encodes CDR1 LNHDA and CDR2 SQIVND (reference sequence). Trimming removed 6 bases at V and 0 bases at J, with 12 bases between.